This TCR beta chain was captured by sequencing in a study of identical twins. Overall study results and limits: The same donors were not followed; conclusions instead depended on cross-sectional statistical analysis. Beta clonotypes that were abundant in cord blood contained fewer insertions, a pattern absent from memory repertoires.

With 2 bases removed from V and 0 bases from J, the gap between germline ends came to 9 bases. The germline CDR1 and CDR2 sequences are LGHDT and YNNKEL (reference sequence). The CDR3 has 15 residues. This clonotype was seen only a few times. Its antigen is unknown. Unique molecular identifiers were present on the cDNA, and a universal primer site came from template switching. TCRdb processed the 5' RACE reads anew with MiXCR; each CDR3 protein has one entry. The data contain about 890,000 distinct CDR3 sequences, more than 9% of them singletons. These records were also assigned to another study, of yellow fever vaccine responses in identical twins.

The sequenced material came from PBMCs. The clonotype originates from a young woman in good health. The V call is TRBV3-1, the J call TRBJ2-3; perhaps TRBD1 as D (5 bases). CDR3 loop: CASSQTQDSTDTQYF. The CDR3 DNA follows: TGTGCCAGCAGCCAAACACAGGACAGCACAGATACGCAGTATTTT.